This entry lists 21 T cell receptor beta chains sequenced from one sample in a study of blood T cell repertoires in COVID-19. Clones were read by immunoSEQ multiplex PCR, and TCRdb kept only the in-frame ones, dropping some. This repertoire shows more than 200,000 clones, roughly 90% found once; its top ten account for approximately 2%. The sequencing sample was made of peripheral blood. Receptors were obtained from a man aged 30-40 years with active or convalescent COVID-19.

The V call is TRBV5-5, the J call TRBJ1-2; 7 bases are a match to TRBD1. CDR1 is SGHKS and CDR2 is YYEKEE in the germline V gene (reference sequence). This CDR3 contains 16 residues. The V and J ends lost 4 bases and 4 bases, in that order; junction bases with no gene match: 13. The CDR3 DNA reads as TGTGCCAGCAGCCAGACCGGGACAGAGGAGGCCTATGGCTACACCTTC. Translated: CASSQTGTEEAYGYTF.

V gene TRBV28 combines with J gene TRBJ2-2; D is perhaps TRBD1 (6 bases). Germline lookup yields CDR1 MDHEN and CDR2 SYDVKM. This CDR3 comprises 13 residues. V lost 6 bases, J lost 5 bases, and 10 bases lay in between. CDR3 region: CASRPTGTGELFF. Here the CDR3 DNA reads TGTGCCAGCAGACCGACAGGTACCGGGGAGCTGTTTTTT.

The CDR3 is CASSANTGVATEAFF. As DNA, the CDR3 is TGTGCCAGTAGTGCCAATACAGGGGTGGCCACTGAAGCTTTCTTT. The chain joins TRBV19 to TRBJ1-1; the match to TRBD1 covers 7 bases. CDR1 is LNHDA and CDR2 is SQIVND in the germline V gene (reference sequence). The CDR3 is made up of 15 amino acids. Trimming took 5 bases from V and 4 from J; bases not matched to a gene: 10.

This clone was detected once. J is TRBJ2-3 and V is TRBV19; a weak D match, TRBD2 (6 bases). Deletions cut 3 bases from V and 4 bases from J, with 20 bases between. Germline V gene lookup returns CDR1 LNHDA and CDR2 SQIVND (reference sequence). CDR3 size: 17 residues. The CDR3 DNA is TGTGCCAGTAGTATCTTTGGGGGAGGCGGCCGCGCAGATACGCAGTATTTT. This gives the protein CASSIFGGGGRADTQYF.

The V and J genes are TRBV2 and TRBJ2-2, with D perhaps TRBD2 (6 bases). Germline CDR1 and CDR2: SNHLY and FYNNEI. This CDR3 contains 21 residues. V gave up 2 bases and J gave up 6 bases, with 31 bases separating them. CDR3: CASSEPRDFSGGRDSSGELFF. Written as DNA, the CDR3 is TGTGCCAGCAGTGAACCCCGGGACTTTTCAGGAGGCCGGGACTCGTCCGGGGAGCTGTTTTTT.

The chain joins TRBV5-4 to TRBJ2-1; 10 bases map to TRBD2. Looked up from germline, CDR1 is SGHNT and CDR2 is YYREEE (reference sequence). The CDR3 covers 16 residues. Trimming removed 2 bases from V and 0 bases from J; junction bases left unmatched: 2. The CDR3 is CASSLAGGTSYNEQFF. In DNA form, the CDR3 reads TGTGCCAGCAGCTTAGCGGGGGGGACCTCCTACAATGAGCAGTTCTTC.

The CDR3 nucleotides read TGTGCCAGTACCTTAACAGGGGGCAGGAATCAGCCCCAGCATTTT. Translation gives CASTLTGGRNQPQHF. V is TRBV19 and J is TRBJ1-5; TRBD1 agrees at 9 bases. The V segment lost 7 bases and the J segment 4 bases; nucleotides outside the gene matches: 8. The CDR3 length is 15 residues. From germline, CDR1 is LNHDA and CDR2 SQIVND (reference sequence).

The table lists this clone with a count of one. The rearrangement links TRBV25-1 to TRBJ1-2; TRBD1 matches 7 bases. Trimming at V came to 6 bases and at J to 0 bases, leaving 4 bases not matched to a gene. CDR1 and CDR2 (germline): MGHDK, SYGVNS. The CDR3 runs to 14 residues. The CDR3 coding sequence is TGTGCCAGCAGGAAACAGGGGACTAACTATGGCTACACCTTC. The encoded protein is CASRKQGTNYGYTF.

This clone was seen only once. The chain combines TRBV5-1 with TRBJ2-7, with a weak D call TRBD2 (6 bases). The CDR3 has 13 residues. The V end was cut by 7 bases, the J end by 2 bases, with 13 bases between. Per the germline V gene, CDR1 is SGHRS and CDR2 is YFSETQ. The CDR3 bases are TGCGCCAGCTCGGGGGACGCGCCCTACGAGCAGTACTTC. Its protein is CASSGDAPYEQYF.

This rearrangement joins TRBV7-8 to TRBJ1-5; TRBD1 aligns across 7 bases. The CDR3 runs to 16 residues. J was trimmed by 4 bases and V by 1 base; bases with no gene match: 7. CDR1 and CDR2 from the germline V gene are SGHVS and FQNEAQ. The CDR3 sequence: CASSLGTGDANQPQHF. CDR3 nucleotide sequence: TGTGCCAGCAGCTTAGGAACAGGGGACGCGAATCAGCCCCAGCATTTT.

The chain carries TRBV10-3 and TRBJ1-5, with D unresolved. Deletions cut 3 bases from V and 0 bases from J, with 9 bases between. Per the germline V gene, CDR1 is ENHRY and CDR2 is SYGVKD. The length of the CDR3 is 15 residues. DNA for the CDR3: TGTGCCATCAGTGACAGTACTAATAGCAATCAGCCCCAGCATTTT. It translates to CAISDSTNSNQPQHF.

V and J are TRBV6-5 and TRBJ2-5; 8 positions agree with TRBD1. The ends lost 2 bases at V and 4 bases at J; junction bases unmatched: 9. The germline V gene encodes CDR1 MNHEY and CDR2 SVGAGI. The CDR3 contains 16 residues. CDR3 in DNA: TGTGCCAGCAGTTACGAGGGCCCAGGGACAGGAGAGACCCAGTACTTC. It yields the protein CASSYEGPGTGETQYF.

In its sample, this clone was seen a few times. The CDR3 nucleotides read TGTGCCAGCAGTGAGAGCGGGGGGGTCGATGAGCAGTTCTTC. Translating gives CASSESGGVDEQFF. The chain joins TRBV6-4 to TRBJ2-1; the match to TRBD2 covers 10 bases. With V trimmed by 3 bases and J by 8 bases, 4 bases remained unmatched. Germline V lookup: CDR1 MRHNA, CDR2 SNTAGT. This CDR3 contains 14 residues.

J is TRBJ1-5 and V is TRBV3-1 (or the pseudogene TRBV3-2); D may be TRBD1 (6 bases). The CDR3 length is 16 residues. V was trimmed by 1 base and J by 4 bases, leaving 14 bases between them. CDR1 is LGHDT and CDR2 is YNNKEL in the germline V gene (reference sequence). This CDR3 reads CASSQVPGVGNQPQHF. For the CDR3, the DNA is TGTGCCAGCAGCCAAGTCCCAGGGGTGGGTAATCAGCCCCAGCATTTT.

The chain employs TRBV2 and TRBJ2-7; 10 bases match TRBD1. V lost 4 bases to trimming and J lost 6 bases; unmatched junction nucleotides: 6. Germline V CDR1 and CDR2: SNHLY, FYNNEI. CDR3 size: 14 residues. The CDR3 DNA follows: TGTGCCAGCAGTGTCGACAGGGGGCGTCTCGAGCAGTACTTC. Amino acid sequence: CASSVDRGRLEQYF.

The V and J genes are TRBV7-2 and TRBJ1-1; D remains unclear. Trimming shortened V by 0 bases and J by 2 bases, and 10 bases separated the two germline ends. There are 15 residues in the CDR3. Germline CDR1 is SGHTA and CDR2 is FQGNSA. CDR3 DNA: TGTGCCAGCAGCTTAGCGATCACAGATAACACTGAAGCTTTCTTT. Translation: CASSLAITDNTEAFF.

This clone was seen many times. The chain is built from TRBV19 and TRBJ1-5; TRBD1 matches 7 bases. CDR3 size: 14 residues. Germline V gene data show CDR1 as LNHDA and CDR2 as SQIVND (reference sequence). V was clipped by 5 bases and J by 3 bases; unmatched bases: 4. CDR3 amino acids: CASSGDRVNQPQHF. DNA of the CDR3: TGTGCCAGTAGTGGAGACAGGGTCAATCAGCCCCAGCATTTT.

The gene calls are TRBV6-6 and TRBJ2-1; D not resolved. Germline CDR1 and CDR2: MNHNY and SVGAGI (reference sequence). This CDR3 is built from 13 residues. V was shortened by 1 base and J by 5 bases, with 6 bases between the two germline ends. The CDR3 protein is CASSYLQNNEQFF. CDR3 coding DNA: TGTGCCAGCAGTTACTTACAAAACAATGAGCAGTTCTTC.

This sequence joins TRBV4-2 and TRBJ2-7; 7 nucleotides line up with TRBD1. The V gene's germline CDR1 is LGHNA and CDR2 YNFKEQ. The CDR3 totals 14 residues. J lost 2 bases, V lost 8 bases, and 9 bases had no gene match. The CDR3: CASRERQGAYEQYF. In nucleotides, the CDR3 is TGTGCCAGCCGAGAGCGGCAGGGGGCCTACGAGCAGTACTTC.

This chain links TRBV2 with TRBJ1-4; the D gene is possibly TRBD1 (5 bases). The CDR3 length is 15 residues. Between the trimmed V and J ends, which lost 3 bases and 5 bases, there was a span of 13 bases. The germline V gene has CDR1 SNHLY and CDR2 FYNNEI. The CDR3 region has the DNA TGTGCCAGCAGTGAGTGGGGAGGGGACAATGAAAAACTGTTTTTT. Its protein product is CASSEWGGDNEKLFF.

The chain uses TRBV7-2 and TRBJ1-2; no reliable D call. There are 12 residues in the CDR3. Germline-derived CDR1 and CDR2 are SGHTA and FQGNSA. The ends were cut back, 3 bases at V and 4 bases at J, with 6 bases in the middle. CDR3 sequence reads: CASSFAAYGYTF. DNA for the CDR3: TGTGCCAGCAGCTTTGCGGCCTATGGCTACACCTTC.